This T cell receptor beta chain came from a study of blood T cell repertoires in COVID-19. This CDR3 is built from 14 residues. V lost 4 bases to trimming and J lost 7 bases; unmatched junction nucleotides: 8. Germline CDR1 is SGDLS and CDR2 is YYNGEE. Profiled with immunoSEQ multiplex PCR; TCRdb holds only in-frame clones, not every one. The data contain over 400,000 clones, 88% of them seen just once; the ten biggest clones take up around 7.9%. This clone has just one count. The source is an older woman who had recovered from COVID-19. V gene TRBV9 combines with J gene TRBJ2-1; 7 bases align to TRBD1. Sequencing was carried out using PBMCs or T cells enriched from blood (not recorded which). In DNA, the CDR3 is TGTGCCAGCAGCCCTCAGGACAGGTCGAATGAGCAGTTCTTC. Protein product: CASSPQDRSNEQFF.